The 13 T cell receptor beta chains below all came from one sample that was sequenced in a study of control samples from healthy donors and cancer patients. Using immunoSEQ multiplex PCR, the repertoire was profiled, and TCRdb retains in-frame clones only, with some absent. The sample holds about 130,000 clones; about 92% are singletons and the top ten take 1.7%. The sample taken for sequencing was PBMCs. Receptors were obtained from a man aged 45-65 years with head and neck cancer.

The chain has TRBV6-2 or TRBV6-3 and TRBJ2-7; 11 bases agree with TRBD2. Judging by the DNA end, TRBJ2-1 fits better; the J call may be wrong. The CDR3 extends over 15 amino acids. The germline V gene encodes CDR1 MNHEY and CDR2 SVGEGT. The CDR3 loop is CASSNGLAGYNEQFF. CDR3 nucleotide sequence: TGTGCCAGCAGTAACGGACTAGCGGGTTACAATGAGCAGTTCTTC.

The chain uses TRBV30 and TRBJ2-7; D tentatively reads TRBD1 or TRBD2 (6 bases each). CDR3 size: 14 residues. In germline, CDR1 is GTSNPN, CDR2 SVGIG (reference sequence). V was pared by 7 bases and J by 2 bases, with 18 bases between. CDR3 sequence (DNA): TGTGCCTCGTCGATAGGGGGGAAGACCTACGAGCAGTACTTC. As protein: CASSIGGKTYEQYF.

The chain combines TRBV27 with TRBJ2-7; 10 nucleotides line up with TRBD1. The germline V gene encodes CDR1 MNHEY and CDR2 SMNVEV (reference sequence). The CDR3 runs to 14 residues. The junction had 2 bases not matched to a gene; V was cut back by 2 bases and J by 4 bases. The CDR3 reads CASSLGQGGYEQYF. CDR3 coding DNA: TGTGCCAGCAGTTTAGGACAGGGGGGATACGAGCAGTACTTC.

The chain employs TRBV11-2 and TRBJ1-4, with 7 nucleotides matching TRBD1. The germline V gene encodes CDR1 SGHAT and CDR2 FQNNGV. The CDR3 spans 16 residues. With 3 bases clipped from V and 8 bases from J, the junction kept 12 bases outside the gene matches. CDR3: CASSFKSGQWGEKLFF. The CDR3 DNA follows: TGTGCCAGCAGCTTTAAATCGGGACAGTGGGGCGAAAAACTGTTTTTT. Looking up the rest from reference TRBV11-2 and TRBJ1-4 gives the full variable domain: EAGVAQSPRYKIIEKRQSVAFWCNPISGHATLYWYQQILGQGPKLLIQFQNNGVVDDSQLPKDRFSAERLKGVDSTLKIQPAKLEDSAVYLCASSFKSGQWGEKLFFGSGTQLSVL.

The gene calls are TRBV25-1 and TRBJ1-6; a possible D gene is TRBD1 (5 bases). Germline V lookup: CDR1 MGHDK, CDR2 SYGVNS. V was shortened by 1 base and J by 8 bases, with 9 bases between the two germline ends. CDR3 length: 14 residues. The CDR3 DNA reads TGTGCCAGCAGTGAATGGGGGGTGGATTCACCCCTCCACTTT. Residues: CASSEWGVDSPLHF. The full variable domain, rest sourced from reference TRBV25-1 and TRBJ1-6, is EADIYQTPRYLVIGTGKKITLECSQTMGHDKMYWYQQDPGMELHLIHYSYGVNSTEKGDLSSESTVSRIRTEHFPLTLESARPSHTSQYLCASSEWGVDSPLHFGNGTRLTVT.

The V call is TRBV30, the J call TRBJ1-4; the D gene is possibly TRBD1 (6 bases). In germline, CDR1 is GTSNPN, CDR2 SVGIG (reference sequence). Trimming pared 7 bases from V and 5 bases from J, leaving 14 bases between. The CDR3 totals 13 residues. Here the CDR3 reads CALDGTWNEKLFF. In DNA form, the CDR3 reads TGTGCCTTGGATGGGACATGGAATGAAAAACTGTTTTTT.

The chain has TRBV6-5 and TRBJ2-3; no firm D call. CDR1 and CDR2 (germline): MNHEY, SVGAGI. The CDR3 runs 14 residues. The V and J ends lost 7 bases and 1 base respectively, with 12 bases between them. The CDR3 loop is CASTPAARTDTQYF. The CDR3 bases are TGTGCCAGCACCCCCGCGGCGCGCACAGATACGCAGTATTTT.

This CDR3 is CASSFDSGYYEQYF. DNA for the CDR3: TGCGCCAGCAGCTTCGACAGCGGCTACTACGAGCAGTACTTC. This rearrangement joins TRBV5-1 to TRBJ2-7; D may correspond to TRBD1 or TRBD2 (5 bases each). This CDR3 has 14 residues. V lost 2 bases to trimming and J lost 3 bases, with 12 bases between them. Germline V gives CDR1 SGHRS, CDR2 YFSETQ. The full variable domain, completed using reference TRBV5-1 and TRBJ2-7, is KAGVTQTPRYLIKTRGQQVTLSCSPISGHRSVSWYQQTPGQGLQFLFEYFSETQRNKGNFPGRFSGRQFSNSRSEMNVSTLELGDSALYLCASSFDSGYYEQYFGPGTRLTVT.

The chain is built from TRBV5-4 and TRBJ2-1; 10 bases line up with TRBD2. CDR3 length equals 17 residues. CDR1 SGHNT and CDR2 YYREEE come from the germline V gene (reference sequence). J gave up 2 bases and V 7 bases, and 12 bases lay outside the gene matches. CDR3 amino acids: CASLTSGPTATYNEQFF. The DNA of the CDR3 is TGTGCCAGCCTGACTAGCGGGCCCACTGCAACCTACAATGAGCAGTTCTTC. Using reference TRBV5-4 and TRBJ2-1 for the parts outside the CDR3, the full variable domain is ETGVTQSPTHLIKTRGQQVTLRCSSQSGHNTVSWYQQALGQGPQFIFQYYREEENGRGNFPPRFSGLQFPNYSSELNVNALELDDSALYLCASLTSGPTATYNEQFFGPGTRLTVL.

The chain joins TRBV3-1 (or the pseudogene TRBV3-2) to TRBJ2-4; TRBD1 matches 7 bases. V lost 8 bases, J lost 2 bases, and 6 bases stayed unmatched. CDR1 is LGHDT and CDR2 is YNNKEL in the germline V gene (reference sequence). The CDR3 runs 14 residues. DNA of the CDR3: TGTGCCAGCGCTCCGACAGGGACCAAAAACATTCAGTACTTC. Translating it yields CASAPTGTKNIQYF.

The V and J genes are TRBV19 and TRBJ2-5; D ambiguous. CDR3 size: 11 residues. V shed 3 bases and J shed 6 bases, with 5 bases lying between them. Germline CDR1 reads LNHDA; CDR2 reads SQIVND (reference sequence). The CDR3 sequence is CASSIGKTQYF. In nucleotides, the CDR3 is TGTGCCAGTAGTATCGGAAAGACCCAGTACTTC.

The gene calls are TRBV6-6 and TRBJ1-1, with a possible D match to TRBD1 (5 bases). CDR3 length: 13 residues. CDR1 is MNHNY, CDR2 SVGAGI, per germline (reference sequence). V was shortened by 10 bases and J by 5 bases, with 17 bases between the two germline ends. The CDR3 DNA follows: TGTGCCACCACATTCAGGGCTGAAACTGAAGCTTTCTTT. Translated: CATTFRAETEAFF.

The rearrangement uses TRBV4-3 and TRBJ2-7, with D perhaps TRBD1 or TRBD2 (5 bases each). The CDR3 totals 13 residues. V lost 2 bases and J lost 6, with 11 bases in between. CDR1 and CDR2 (germline): LGHNA, YSLEER. The CDR3 coding sequence is TGCGCCAGCAGCCAAAGACCCGGGGCCGAGCAGTACTTC. This sequence encodes CASSQRPGAEQYF.